These 5 T cell receptor beta chains share one sample of origin, sequenced in a study of cytomegalovirus exposure and HLA in healthy donors. Clones were read by immunoSEQ multiplex PCR, and TCRdb kept only the in-frame ones, dropping some. Here the sample spans about 73,000 clones, 85% to 90% being singletons. The sample consisted of PBMCs. The origin of the receptors is a woman aged 18 to 35 in good health and CMV-seropositive.

V gene TRBV7-6 combines with J gene TRBJ2-1; TRBD1 matches 9 bases. The V gene's germline CDR1 is SGHVS and CDR2 FNYEAQ. The CDR3 has 13 residues. Trimming at V came to 5 bases and at J to 8 bases, leaving 4 bases not matched to a gene. The CDR3 here is CASSTTGGYEQFF. The CDR3 coding sequence is TGTGCCAGCAGCACAACAGGGGGCTATGAGCAGTTCTTC.

V is TRBV6-4 and J is TRBJ2-7; 9 bases line up with TRBD1. This CDR3 has 17 residues. CDR1 MRHNA and CDR2 SNTAGT come from the germline V gene. V shed 4 bases and J 2 bases; nucleotides not matched to a gene: 12. For the CDR3, the DNA is TGTGCCAGCAGTGTAGCAGCCTTGTGGGACAGGGCCTACGAGCAGTACTTC. This gives the protein CASSVAALWDRAYEQYF.

V gene TRBV15 combines with J gene TRBJ2-3, with 9 bases fitting TRBD1. J was trimmed by 3 bases and V by 0 bases; bases with no gene match: 1. The CDR3 runs to 15 residues. Germline CDR1 LNHNV, CDR2 YYDKDF (reference sequence). CDR3: CATSRETGGTDTQYF. Written as DNA, the CDR3 is TGTGCCACCAGCAGAGAGACAGGGGGGACAGATACGCAGTATTTT.

The J gene is TRBJ2-5, the V gene TRBV28, with 9 bases fitting TRBD1. The CDR3 is made up of 15 amino acids. Trimming at V came to 6 bases and at J to 2 bases, leaving 7 bases not matched to a gene. CDR1 and CDR2 from the germline V gene are MDHEN and SYDVKM. The CDR3 here is CASSLPGTGQETQYF. As DNA, the CDR3 is TGTGCCAGCAGCCTGCCTGGGACAGGGCAAGAGACCCAGTACTTC.

J is TRBJ1-1 and V is TRBV30, with 11 bases lining up with TRBD1. The ends lost 2 bases at V and 6 bases at J; junction bases unmatched: 5. Germline V lookup: CDR1 GTSNPN, CDR2 SVGIG (reference sequence). This CDR3 region has 14 residues. CDR3 DNA: TGTGCCTGGAGTACCGGACAGGGGGCGGCTGAAGCTTTCTTT. It specifies CAWSTGQGAAEAFF.